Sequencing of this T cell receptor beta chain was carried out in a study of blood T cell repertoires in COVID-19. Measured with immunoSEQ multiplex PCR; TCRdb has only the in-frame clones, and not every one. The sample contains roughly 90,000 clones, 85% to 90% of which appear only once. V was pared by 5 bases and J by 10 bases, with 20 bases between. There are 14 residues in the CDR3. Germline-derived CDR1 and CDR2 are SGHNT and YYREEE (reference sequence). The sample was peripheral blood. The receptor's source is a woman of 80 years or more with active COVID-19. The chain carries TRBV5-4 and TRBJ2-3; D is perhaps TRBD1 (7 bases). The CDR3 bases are TGTGCCAGCAGTTCCGTCAGGGGGGCAGGAGCGCAGTATTTT. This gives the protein CASSSVRGAGAQYF.